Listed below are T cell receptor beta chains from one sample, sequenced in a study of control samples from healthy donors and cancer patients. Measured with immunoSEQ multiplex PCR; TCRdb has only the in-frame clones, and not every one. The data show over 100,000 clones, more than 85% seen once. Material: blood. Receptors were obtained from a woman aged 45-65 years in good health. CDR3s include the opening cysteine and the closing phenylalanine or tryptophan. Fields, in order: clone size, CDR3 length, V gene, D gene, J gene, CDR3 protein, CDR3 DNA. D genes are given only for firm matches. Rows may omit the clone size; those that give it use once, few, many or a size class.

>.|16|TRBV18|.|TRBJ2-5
CASSPSDSPISETQYF
TGTGCCAGCTCACCATCCGACAGCCCGATCTCCGAGACCCAGTACTTC
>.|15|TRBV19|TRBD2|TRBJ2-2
CASSRLAEATGELFF
TGTGCCAGTAGTCGTCTAGCGGAGGCGACCGGGGAGCTGTTTTTT
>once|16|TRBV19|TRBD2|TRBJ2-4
CASSIPSGGAKNIQYF
TGTGCCAGTAGTATTCCTAGCGGGGGGGCCAAAAACATTCAGTACTTC
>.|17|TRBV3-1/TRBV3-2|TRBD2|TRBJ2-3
CASSQATSGASPDTQYF
TGTGCCAGCAGCCAAGCGACTAGCGGGGCTAGCCCGGATACGCAGTATTTT
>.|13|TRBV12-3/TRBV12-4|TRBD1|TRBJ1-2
CASSLRGQYGYTF
TGTGCCAGCAGTTTACGGGGACAGTATGGCTACACCTTC
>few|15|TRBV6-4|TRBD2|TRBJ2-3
CASSDGTSGTDTQYF
TGTGCCAGCAGTGACGGGACTAGCGGCACAGATACGCAGTATTTT
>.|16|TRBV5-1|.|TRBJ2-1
CASSSGSPGAYNEQFF
TGCGCCAGCAGCTCGGGGTCCCCGGGGGCCTACAATGAGCAGTTCTTC
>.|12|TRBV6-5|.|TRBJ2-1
CASSYSGVEQFF
TGTGCCAGCAGTTACTCGGGGGTTGAGCAGTTCTTC
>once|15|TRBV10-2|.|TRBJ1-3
CASSESQGSGNTIYF
TGCGCCAGCAGTGAGTCACAAGGGTCCGGAAACACCATATATTTT
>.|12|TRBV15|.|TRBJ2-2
CATSRSTGELFF
TGTGCCACCAGCAGGTCCACCGGGGAGCTGTTTTTT
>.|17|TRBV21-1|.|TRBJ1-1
CASSKRDRKNPNTEAFF
TGTGCCAGCAGCAAGAGGGACAGGAAGAATCCGAACACTGAAGCTTTCTTT
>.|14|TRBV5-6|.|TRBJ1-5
CASSLVGNNQPQHF
TGTGCCAGCAGCTTGGTTGGGAACAATCAGCCCCAGCATTTT
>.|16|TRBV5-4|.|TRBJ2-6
CASSSYRSSGANVLTF
TGTGCCAGCAGCTCATACAGGAGCTCTGGGGCCAACGTCCTGACTTTC
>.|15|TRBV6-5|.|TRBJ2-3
CASSRVFLATDTQYF
TGTGCCAGCAGCCGCGTCTTCCTAGCCACAGATACGCAGTATTTT
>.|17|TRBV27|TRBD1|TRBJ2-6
CASSSPLRDRGANVLTF
TGTGCCAGCAGTTCTCCCCTCCGGGACAGAGGGGCCAACGTCCTGACTTTC
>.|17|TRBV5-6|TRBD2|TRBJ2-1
CASSLEGLAVSYNEQFF
TGTGCCAGCAGCTTGGAGGGACTAGCGGTTTCCTACAATGAGCAGTTCTTC
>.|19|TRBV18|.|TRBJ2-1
CASSPRYKLAVIYGNEQFF
TGTGCCAGCTCACCCAGGTACAAACTAGCTGTCATTTACGGGAATGAGCAGTTCTTC
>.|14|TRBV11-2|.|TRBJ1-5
CASSLGPLNQPQHF
TGTGCCAGCAGCTTAGGCCCCCTGAATCAGCCCCAGCATTTT
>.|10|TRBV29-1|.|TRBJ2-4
CSVAGNIQYF
TGCAGCGTTGCGGGAAACATTCAGTACTTC
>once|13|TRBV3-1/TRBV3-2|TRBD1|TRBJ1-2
CASSLQGNYGYTF
TGTGCCAGCAGCTTACAGGGGAACTATGGCTACACCTTC
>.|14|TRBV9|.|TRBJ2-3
CASSVSLGSDTQYF
TGTGCCAGCAGCGTTTCCCTAGGTTCAGATACGCAGTATTTT
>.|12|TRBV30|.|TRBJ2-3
CAWSSVWDTQYF
TGTGCCTGGAGCTCGGTCTGGGATACGCAGTATTTT
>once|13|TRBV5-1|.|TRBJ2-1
CASSLNSNNEQFF
TGCGCCAGCAGCTTGAACAGTAACAATGAGCAGTTCTTC
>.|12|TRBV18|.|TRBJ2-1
CASSLNRDEQFF
TGTGCCAGCTCACTTAACCGCGATGAGCAGTTCTTC
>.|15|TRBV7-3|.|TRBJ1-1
CASSLGGGSRAEAFF
TGTGCCAGCAGCTTAGGAGGTGGGTCCAGGGCCGAAGCTTTCTTT
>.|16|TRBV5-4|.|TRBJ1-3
CASSFLREGMGNTIYF
TGTGCCAGCAGCTTCCTCCGGGAGGGGATGGGAAACACCATATATTTT
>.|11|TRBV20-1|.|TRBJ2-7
CSATSFYEQYF
TGCAGTGCTACCAGTTTCTACGAGCAGTACTTC
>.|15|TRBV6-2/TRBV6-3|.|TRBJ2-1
CASSPLGLQYNEQFF
TGTGCCAGCAGTCCCCTTGGACTACAGTACAATGAGCAGTTCTTC
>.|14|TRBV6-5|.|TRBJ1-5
CASGFGGPNQPQHF
TGTGCCAGCGGATTCGGAGGGCCCAATCAGCCCCAGCATTTT
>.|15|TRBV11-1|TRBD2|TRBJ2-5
CASSSIAGGRETQYF
TGTGCCAGCAGTTCGATAGCGGGGGGGCGCGAGACCCAGTACTTC
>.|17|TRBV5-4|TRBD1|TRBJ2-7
CASSLARDRGRSYEQYF
TGTGCCAGCAGCTTGGCCAGGGACAGGGGGCGATCCTACGAGCAGTACTTC
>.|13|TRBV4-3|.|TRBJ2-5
CASSQGLRGTQYF
TGCGCCAGCAGCCAGGGACTTCGGGGGACCCAGTACTTC
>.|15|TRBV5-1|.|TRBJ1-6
CASSLAWEGGSPLHF
TGCGCCAGCAGCTTGGCCTGGGAGGGGGGTTCACCCCTCCACTTT
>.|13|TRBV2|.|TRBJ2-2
CASNRVNTGELFF
TGTGCCAGCAACAGGGTGAACACCGGGGAGCTGTTTTTT
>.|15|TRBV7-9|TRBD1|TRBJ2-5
CASSWDDDREETQYF
TGTGCCAGCAGCTGGGATGATGACAGGGAAGAGACCCAGTACTTC
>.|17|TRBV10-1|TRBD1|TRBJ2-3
CASSESGQGVSADTQYF
TGCGCCAGCAGTGAGTCGGGACAGGGCGTTTCAGCAGATACGCAGTATTTT
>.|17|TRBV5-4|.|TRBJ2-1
CASSQNLIFGGYNEQFF
TGTGCCAGCTCCCAAAATCTCATTTTCGGGGGCTACAATGAGCAGTTCTTC
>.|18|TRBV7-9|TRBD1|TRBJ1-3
CASSRQTGAKVSGNTIYF
TGTGCCAGCAGCCGCCAGACAGGGGCGAAAGTCTCTGGAAACACCATATATTTT
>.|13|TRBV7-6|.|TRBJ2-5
CASSFDREETQYF
TGTGCCAGCAGCTTCGACAGAGAAGAGACCCAGTACTTC
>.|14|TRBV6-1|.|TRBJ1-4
CASSEKIRQEKLFF
TGTGCCAGCAGTGAAAAGATTCGTCAGGAAAAACTGTTTTTT
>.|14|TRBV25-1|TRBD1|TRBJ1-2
CASSRQGVDYGYTF
TGTGCCAGCAGCCGACAGGGGGTGGACTATGGCTACACCTTC
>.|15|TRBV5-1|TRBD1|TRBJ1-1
CASGDRGLGSTEAFF
TGCGCTAGCGGGGACAGGGGGCTCGGTAGCACTGAAGCTTTCTTT
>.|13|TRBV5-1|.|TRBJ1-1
CASSSTGTEGAFF
TGCGCCAGCAGCTCCACAGGGACCGAGGGAGCTTTCTTT
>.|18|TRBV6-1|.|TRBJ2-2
CASSDQRGQSRGAGELFF
TGTGCCAGCAGTGACCAGAGGGGCCAAAGTCGGGGCGCCGGGGAGCTGTTTTTT
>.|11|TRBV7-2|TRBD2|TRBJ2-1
CASSLAREKFF
TGTGCCAGCAGCTTAGCGCGGGAGAAGTTCTTC
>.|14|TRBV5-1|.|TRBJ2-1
CASSSASSYNEQFF
TGCGCCAGCAGCAGCGCAAGCTCCTACAATGAGCAGTTCTTC
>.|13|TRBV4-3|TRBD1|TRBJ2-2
CASSLDRAGELFF
TGCGCCAGCAGCCTCGACAGGGCCGGGGAGCTGTTTTTT
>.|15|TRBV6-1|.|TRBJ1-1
CASSDRGAGNTEAFF
TGTGCCAGCAGTGACCGTGGGGCAGGAAACACTGAAGCTTTCTTT
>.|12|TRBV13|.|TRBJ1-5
CASSRENQPQHF
TGTGCCAGCAGCCGAGAGAATCAGCCCCAGCATTTT
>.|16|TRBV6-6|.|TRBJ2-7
CASSYSKYREVYEQYF
TGTGCCAGCAGTTACTCGAAGTACAGGGAAGTCTACGAGCAGTACTTC
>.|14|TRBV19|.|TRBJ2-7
CATIGQYQNYEQYF
TGTGCCACTATAGGACAGTACCAAAACTACGAGCAGTACTTC
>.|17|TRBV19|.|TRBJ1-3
CASSAHSRVNEANTIYF
TGTGCCAGTAGTGCCCATTCTCGTGTAAACGAAGCAAACACCATATATTTT
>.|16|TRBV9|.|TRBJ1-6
CASSPGLPGMGSPLHF
TGTGCCAGCAGCCCCGGACTCCCGGGGATGGGTTCACCCCTCCACTTT
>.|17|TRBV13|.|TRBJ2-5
CASSIKMGLGVQETQYF
TGTGCCAGCAGCATTAAGATGGGATTGGGCGTACAAGAGACCCAGTACTTC
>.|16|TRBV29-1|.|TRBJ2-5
CSVDGGGRTGSQTQYF
TGCAGCGTGGACGGGGGAGGAAGAACGGGGTCGCAGACCCAGTACTTC
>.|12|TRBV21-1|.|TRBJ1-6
CASSPPGSPLHF
TGTGCCAGCAGCCCTCCGGGTTCACCCCTCCACTTT
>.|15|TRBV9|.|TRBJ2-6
CASSDGITGANVLTF
TGTGCCAGCAGCGACGGAATCACTGGGGCCAACGTCCTGACTTTC
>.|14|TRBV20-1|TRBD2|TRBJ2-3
CSASRAGAQDTQYF
TGCAGTGCTAGTAGGGCGGGAGCTCAAGATACGCAGTATTTT
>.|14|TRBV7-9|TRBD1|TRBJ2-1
CASRIGQGGNEQFF
TGTGCCAGCAGGATCGGACAGGGCGGGAATGAGCAGTTCTTC